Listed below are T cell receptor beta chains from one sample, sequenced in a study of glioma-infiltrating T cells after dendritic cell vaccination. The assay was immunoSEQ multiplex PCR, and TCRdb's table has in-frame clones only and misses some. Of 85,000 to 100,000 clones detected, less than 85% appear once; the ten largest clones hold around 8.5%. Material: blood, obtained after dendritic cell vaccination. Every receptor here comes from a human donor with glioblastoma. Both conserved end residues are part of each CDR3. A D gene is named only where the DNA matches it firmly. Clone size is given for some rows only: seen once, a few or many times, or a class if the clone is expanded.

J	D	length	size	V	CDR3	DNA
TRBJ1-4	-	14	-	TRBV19	CASSMGQGYEKLFF	TGTGCCAGTAGTATGGGTCAGGGGTACGAAAAACTGTTTTTT
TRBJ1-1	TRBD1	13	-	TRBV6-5	CASATGRNTEAFF	TGTGCCAGCGCGACAGGGAGAAACACTGAAGCTTTCTTT
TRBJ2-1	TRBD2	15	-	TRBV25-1	CASSEGSGRINEQFF	TGTGCCAGCAGTGAAGGTAGCGGGAGGATAAATGAGCAGTTCTTC
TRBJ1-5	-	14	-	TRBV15	CATSGLGRDQPQHF	TGTGCCACCAGCGGACTAGGTAGGGATCAGCCCCAGCATTTT
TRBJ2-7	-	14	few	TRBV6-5	CASSYWTRQDEQYF	TGTGCCAGCAGTTACTGGACTAGACAGGACGAGCAGTACTTC
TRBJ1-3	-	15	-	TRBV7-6	CASSLGPHSGNTIYF	TGTGCCAGCAGCTTAGGGCCCCACTCTGGAAACACCATATATTTT
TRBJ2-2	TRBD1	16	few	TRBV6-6	CASSRGTGANTGELFF	TGTGCCAGCAGCAGAGGGACAGGGGCCAACACCGGGGAGCTGTTTTTT
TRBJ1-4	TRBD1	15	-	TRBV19	CASSHRQGGDEKLFF	TGTGCCAGTAGCCATCGACAGGGAGGAGATGAAAAACTGTTTTTT
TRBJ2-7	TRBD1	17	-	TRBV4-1	CASSLHITPGGIGEQYF	TGCGCCAGCAGCCTCCACATTACCCCAGGGGGAATAGGGGAGCAGTACTTC
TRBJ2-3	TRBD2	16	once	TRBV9	CASSVDVAGGPDTQYF	TGTGCCAGCAGCGTAGATGTAGCGGGAGGGCCAGATACGCAGTATTTT
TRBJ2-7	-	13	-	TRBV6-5	CASRRESSYEQYF	TGTGCCAGCAGGAGAGAGAGCTCCTACGAGCAGTACTTC
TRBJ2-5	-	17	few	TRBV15	CATSRDLASARQETQYF	TGTGCCACCAGCAGAGATCTGGCTAGCGCCCGACAAGAGACCCAGTACTTC
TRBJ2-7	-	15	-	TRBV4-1	CASSQVAASPYEQYF	TGCGCCAGCAGCCAAGTTGCGGCATCACCCTACGAGCAGTACTTC
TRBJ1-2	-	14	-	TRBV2	CASSETGSDYGYTF	TGTGCCAGCAGTGAAACAGGATCGGACTATGGCTACACCTTC
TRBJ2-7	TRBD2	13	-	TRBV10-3	CAIKTSGRAEQYF	TGTGCCATCAAGACTAGCGGGAGAGCCGAGCAGTACTTC
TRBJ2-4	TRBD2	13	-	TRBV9	CASSVSGTNIQYF	TGTGCCAGCAGCGTTAGCGGGACAAACATTCAGTACTTC
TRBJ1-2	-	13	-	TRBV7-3	CASSLTAGYGYTF	TGTGCCAGCAGCTTAACAGCCGGGTATGGCTACACCTTC
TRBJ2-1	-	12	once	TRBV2	CAYRRSYNEQFF	TGTGCCTACCGGAGGAGTTACAATGAGCAGTTCTTC
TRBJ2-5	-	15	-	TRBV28	CASSLISGNQETQYF	TGTGCCAGCAGTTTAATATCAGGGAACCAAGAGACCCAGTACTTC
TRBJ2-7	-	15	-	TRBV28	CASSFMRGSSYEQYF	TGTGCCAGCAGTTTCATGCGGGGTAGCTCCTACGAGCAGTACTTC
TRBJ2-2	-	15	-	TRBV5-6	CASSLGTANTGELFF	TGTGCCAGCAGCTTGGGGACAGCTAACACCGGGGAGCTGTTTTTT
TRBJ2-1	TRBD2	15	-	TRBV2	CASRDPGLAANEQFF	TGTGCCAGCAGAGATCCGGGACTAGCGGCCAATGAGCAGTTCTTC
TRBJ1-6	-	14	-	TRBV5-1	CASSPDSLDSPLHF	TGCGCCAGCAGCCCCGACAGCTTGGATTCACCCCTCCACTTT
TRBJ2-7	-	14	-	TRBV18	CASAQGNGIYEQYF	TGTGCCAGCGCGCAGGGTAATGGGATCTACGAGCAGTACTTC
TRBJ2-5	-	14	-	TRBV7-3	CASSGARSEETQYF	TGTGCCAGCAGCGGTGCTAGGAGTGAAGAGACCCAGTACTTC
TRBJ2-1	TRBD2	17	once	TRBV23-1	CASSQSRCRAGDNEQFF	TGCGCCAGCAGTCAATCGCGGTGTCGAGCGGGAGACAATGAGCAGTTCTTC
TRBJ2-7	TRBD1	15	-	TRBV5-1	CASSRSQGAGGEQYF	TGCGCCAGCAGCCGTTCACAGGGGGCCGGCGGTGAGCAGTACTTC
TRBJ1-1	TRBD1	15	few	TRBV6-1	CASRAWDRENTEAFF	TGTGCCAGCAGGGCCTGGGACAGGGAGAACACTGAAGCTTTCTTT
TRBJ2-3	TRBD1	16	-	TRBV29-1	CSVLLTRDRGSDTQYF	TGCAGCGTCCTTTTAACCCGGGACAGGGGATCAGATACGCAGTATTTT
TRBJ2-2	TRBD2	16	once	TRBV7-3	CASSTLGGRGTGELFF	TGTGCCAGCAGCACTCTTGGCGGGAGAGGCACCGGGGAGCTGTTTTTT
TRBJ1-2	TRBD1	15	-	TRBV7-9	CASSHVAGGDYGYTF	TGTGCCAGCAGCCACGTTGCAGGGGGAGACTATGGCTACACCTTC
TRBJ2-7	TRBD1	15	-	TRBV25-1	CASSGGDRGPYEQYF	TGTGCCAGCAGTGGAGGGGACAGGGGACCCTACGAGCAGTACTTC
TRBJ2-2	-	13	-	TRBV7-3	CASSERNTGELFF	TGTGCCAGCAGCGAGAGGAACACCGGGGAGCTGTTTTTT
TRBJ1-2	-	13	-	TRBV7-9	CASSPWGESGYTF	TGTGCCAGCAGCCCATGGGGGGAATCTGGCTACACCTTC
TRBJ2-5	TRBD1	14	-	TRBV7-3	CASSSGTGVETQYF	TGTGCCAGCAGCTCCGGGACAGGGGTAGAGACCCAGTACTTC
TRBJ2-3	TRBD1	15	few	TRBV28	CASSPPGTGSDTQYF	TGTGCCAGCAGTCCGCCCGGGACAGGTTCAGATACGCAGTATTTT
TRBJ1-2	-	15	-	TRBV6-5	CASRLGRGSFYGYTF	TGTGCCAGCAGGCTGGGGCGCGGGAGCTTCTATGGCTACACCTTC
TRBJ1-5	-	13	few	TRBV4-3	CASSQEGDQPQHF	TGCGCCAGCAGCCAAGAAGGGGATCAGCCCCAGCATTTT
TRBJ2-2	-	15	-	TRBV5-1	CASSLGREPAGELFF	TGCGCCAGCAGCTTGGGTAGGGAGCCCGCCGGGGAGCTGTTTTTT
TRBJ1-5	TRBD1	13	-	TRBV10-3	CAIRDRGDQPQHF	TGTGCCATCAGGGACAGGGGGGATCAGCCCCAGCATTTT
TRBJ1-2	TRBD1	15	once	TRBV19	CASRLDRSSNYGYTF	TGTGCCAGTCGATTGGACAGGTCTTCTAACTATGGCTACACCTTC
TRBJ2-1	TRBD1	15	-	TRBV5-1	CASSLEGATYNEQFF	TGCGCCAGCAGCTTGGAGGGGGCGACTTACAATGAGCAGTTCTTC
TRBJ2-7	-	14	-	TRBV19	CASSLRQDSYEQYF	TGTGCCAGTAGTCTTCGACAGGACTCCTACGAGCAGTACTTC
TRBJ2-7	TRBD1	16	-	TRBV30	CAWRRQGALGSYEQYF	TGTGCCTGGAGACGACAGGGGGCCCTAGGCTCCTACGAGCAGTACTTC
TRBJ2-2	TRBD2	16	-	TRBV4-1	CASSQVQTSDTGELFF	TGCGCCAGCAGCCAAGTTCAGACTAGCGACACCGGGGAGCTGTTTTTT
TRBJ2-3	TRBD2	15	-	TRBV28	CASSPPLAGVDTQYF	TGTGCCAGCAGCCCTCCCTTAGCGGGAGTAGATACGCAGTATTTT
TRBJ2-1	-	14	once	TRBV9	CASSVGGSSFGEFF	TGTGCCAGCAGCGTAGGAGGGTCCTCCTTTGGGGAGTTCTTC
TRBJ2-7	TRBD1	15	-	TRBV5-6	CASSLGTGANYEQYF	TGTGCCAGCAGCTTAGGGACAGGGGCTAACTACGAGCAGTACTTC
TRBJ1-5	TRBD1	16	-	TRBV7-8	CASSHIRGQNNQPQHF	TGTGCCAGCAGTCACATCCGGGGACAGAACAATCAGCCCCAGCATTTT
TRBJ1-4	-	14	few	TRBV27	CASSLAGGGEKLFF	TGTGCCAGCAGTTTAGCTGGGGGCGGGGAAAAACTGTTTTTT
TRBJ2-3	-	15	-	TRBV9	CASSVGQASTDTQYF	TGTGCCAGCAGCGTAGGACAGGCTAGCACAGATACGCAGTATTTT
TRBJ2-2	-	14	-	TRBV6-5	CASSYSSDTGELFF	TGTGCCAGCAGTTATTCTAGCGACACCGGGGAGCTGTTTTTT
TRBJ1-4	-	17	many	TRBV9	CASSVVSARGDNEKLFF	TGTGCCAGCAGCGTAGTTTCAGCCCGGGGAGATAATGAAAAACTGTTTTTT
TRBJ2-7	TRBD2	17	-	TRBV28	CASSLSAGGGEFDEQYF	TGTGCCAGCAGTTTATCGGCCGGGGGAGGGGAGTTCGACGAGCAGTACTTC
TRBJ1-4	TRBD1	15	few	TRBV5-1	CASSLQGGVGEKLFF	TGCGCCAGCAGCTTGCAAGGGGGCGTTGGTGAAAAACTGTTTTTT